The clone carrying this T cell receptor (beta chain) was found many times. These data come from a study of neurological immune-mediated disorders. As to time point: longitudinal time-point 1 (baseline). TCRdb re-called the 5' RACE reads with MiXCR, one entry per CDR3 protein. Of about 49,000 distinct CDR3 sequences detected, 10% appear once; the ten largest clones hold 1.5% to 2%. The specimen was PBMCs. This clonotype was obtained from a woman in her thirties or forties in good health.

The CDR3 nucleotides are TGTGCCAGCAGAGGGACAGCAAGAAACTATGGCTACACCTTC. This encodes CASRGTARNYGYTF. The V and J genes are TRBV6-2 or TRBV6-3 and TRBJ1-2; 7 bases map to TRBD1. V was pared by 6 bases and J by 2 bases, with 6 bases of the junction left unmatched. This CDR3 is built from 14 residues. Germline assignment: CDR1 MNHEY and CDR2 SVGEGT.